Below, one T cell receptor (beta chain) is given with its context. This specimen belongs to a study of blood T cell repertoires in COVID-19. CDR3 length: 17 amino acids. Trimming took 2 bases from V and 6 from J; bases not matched to a gene: 9. Germline assignment: CDR1 SGDLS and CDR2 YYNGEE. Per the authors' pipeline: Researchers report that nucleated cell counts were estimated from reference gene primer amplification. Only in-frame clones appear in the TCRdb table, and some are missing; sequencing was by immunoSEQ multiplex PCR. That table is the source of V, J and clone size, and D and trimming were worked out from the DNA. Seen here are a few hundred thousand clones, 90% observed once, and the top ten hold 6% to 8%.

Sequenced input: peripheral blood. The receptor was derived from a woman aged 45-59 years with COVID-19, enrolled during active disease. The chain carries TRBV9 and TRBJ2-5; TRBD2 matches 14 bases. The CDR3 DNA reads TGTGCCAGCAGCGTGGGACTAGCGGGAGTCCTCGAAAAGACCCAGTACTTC. It is translated as CASSVGLAGVLEKTQYF. Based on the CDR3 plus reference TRBV9 and TRBJ2-5, the full variable domain is DSGVTQTPKHLITATGQRVTLRCSPRSGDLSVYWYQQSLDQGLQFLIQYYNGEERAKGNILERFSAQQFPDLHSELNLSSLELGDSALYFCASSVGLAGVLEKTQYFGPGTRLLVL.